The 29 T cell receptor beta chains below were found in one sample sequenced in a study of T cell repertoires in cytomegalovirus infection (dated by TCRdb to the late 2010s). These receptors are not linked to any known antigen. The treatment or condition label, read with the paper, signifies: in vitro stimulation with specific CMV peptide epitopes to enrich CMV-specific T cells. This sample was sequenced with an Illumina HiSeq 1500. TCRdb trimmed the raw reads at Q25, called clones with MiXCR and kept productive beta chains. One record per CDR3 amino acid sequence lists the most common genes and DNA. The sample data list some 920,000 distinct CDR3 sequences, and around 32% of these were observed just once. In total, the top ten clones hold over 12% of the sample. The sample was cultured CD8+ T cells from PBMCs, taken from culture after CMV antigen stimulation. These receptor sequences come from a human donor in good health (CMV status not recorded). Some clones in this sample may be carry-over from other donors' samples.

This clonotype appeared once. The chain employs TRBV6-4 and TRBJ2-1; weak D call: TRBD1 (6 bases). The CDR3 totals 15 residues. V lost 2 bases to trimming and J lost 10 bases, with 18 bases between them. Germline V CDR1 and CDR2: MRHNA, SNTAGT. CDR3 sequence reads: CASSDGWGQGVEQFF. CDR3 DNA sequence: TGTGCCAGCAGTGACGGGTGGGGGCAGGGAGTCGAGCAGTTCTTC.

CDR3 amino acids: CAISYGTASYNEQFF. CDR3 nucleotides: TGTGCCATCAGTTACGGGACGGCCTCCTACAATGAGCAGTTCTTC. J is TRBJ2-1 and V is TRBV10-3, with D perhaps assigned TRBD1 or TRBD2 (5 bases each). CDR1 ENHRY and CDR2 SYGVKD come from the germline V gene. CDR3 size: 15 residues. V shed 5 bases and J shed 0 bases, with 11 bases lying between them.

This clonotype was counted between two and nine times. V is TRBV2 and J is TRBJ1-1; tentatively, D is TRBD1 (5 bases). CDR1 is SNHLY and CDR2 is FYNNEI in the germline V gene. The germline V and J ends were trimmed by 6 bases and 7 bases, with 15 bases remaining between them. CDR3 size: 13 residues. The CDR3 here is CASRDLGRGEAFF. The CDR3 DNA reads TGTGCCAGCAGGGATTTGGGGAGGGGTGAAGCTTTCTTT.

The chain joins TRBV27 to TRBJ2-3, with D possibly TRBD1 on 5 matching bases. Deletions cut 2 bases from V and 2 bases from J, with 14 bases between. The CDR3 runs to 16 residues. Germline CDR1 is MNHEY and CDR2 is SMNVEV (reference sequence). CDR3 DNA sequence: TGTGCCAGCAGTTTAGAAGGAACAGGCTACACAGATACGCAGTATTTT. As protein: CASSLEGTGYTDTQYF.

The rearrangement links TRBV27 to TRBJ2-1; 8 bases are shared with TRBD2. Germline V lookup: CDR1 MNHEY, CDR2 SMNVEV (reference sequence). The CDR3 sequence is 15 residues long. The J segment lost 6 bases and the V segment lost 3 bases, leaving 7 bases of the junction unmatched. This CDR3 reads CASSFGGLASNEQFF. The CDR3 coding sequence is TGTGCCAGCAGTTTTGGTGGACTAGCTTCCAATGAGCAGTTCTTC.

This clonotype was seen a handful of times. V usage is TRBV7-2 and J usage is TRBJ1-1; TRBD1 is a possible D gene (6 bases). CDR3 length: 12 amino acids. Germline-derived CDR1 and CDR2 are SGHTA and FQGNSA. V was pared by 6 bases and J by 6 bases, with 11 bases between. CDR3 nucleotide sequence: TGTGCCAGCAGAAGGGGGGCCCCTGAAGCTTTCTTT. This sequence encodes CASRRGAPEAFF.

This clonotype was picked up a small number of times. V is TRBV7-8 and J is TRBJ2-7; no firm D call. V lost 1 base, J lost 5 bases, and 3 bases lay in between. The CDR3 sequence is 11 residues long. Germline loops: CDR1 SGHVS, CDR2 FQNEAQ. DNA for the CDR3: TGTGCCAGCAGCTTAGATAACGAGCAGTACGTC. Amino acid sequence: CASSLDNEQYV.

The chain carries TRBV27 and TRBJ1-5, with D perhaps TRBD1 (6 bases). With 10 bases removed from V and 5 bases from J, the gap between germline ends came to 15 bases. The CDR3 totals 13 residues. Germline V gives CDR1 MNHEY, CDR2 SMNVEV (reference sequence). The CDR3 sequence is CATRGGLDQPQHF. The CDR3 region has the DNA TGTGCCACCCGCGGGGGGCTTGATCAGCCCCAGCATTTT.

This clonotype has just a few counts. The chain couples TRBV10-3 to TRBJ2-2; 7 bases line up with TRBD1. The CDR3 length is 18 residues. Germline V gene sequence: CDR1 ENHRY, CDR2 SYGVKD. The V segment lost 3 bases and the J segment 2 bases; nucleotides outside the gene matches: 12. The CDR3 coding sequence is TGTGCCATCAGTGAAAAACGGCCCGGGACAGCTAACACCGGGGAGCTGTTTTTT. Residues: CAISEKRPGTANTGELFF.

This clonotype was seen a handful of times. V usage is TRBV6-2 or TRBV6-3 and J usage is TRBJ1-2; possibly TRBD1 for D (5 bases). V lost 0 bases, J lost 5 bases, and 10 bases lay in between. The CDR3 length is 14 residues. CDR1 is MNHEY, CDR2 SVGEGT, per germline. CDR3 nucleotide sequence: TGTGCCAGCAGTTACTCAGGCAGGGTATATGGCTACACCTTC. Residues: CASSYSGRVYGYTF.

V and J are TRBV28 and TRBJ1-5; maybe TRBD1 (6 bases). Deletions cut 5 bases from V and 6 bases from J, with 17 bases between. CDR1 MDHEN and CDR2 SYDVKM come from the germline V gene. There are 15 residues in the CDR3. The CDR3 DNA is TGTGCCAGCAGTCCTCATGGACAGAGGAGTCAGCCCCAGCATTTT. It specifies CASSPHGQRSQPQHF.

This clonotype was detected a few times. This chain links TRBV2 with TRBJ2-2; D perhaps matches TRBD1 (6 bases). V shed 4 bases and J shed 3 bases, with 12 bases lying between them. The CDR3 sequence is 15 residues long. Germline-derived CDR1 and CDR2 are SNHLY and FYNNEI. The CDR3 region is CASSGRDKHTGELFF. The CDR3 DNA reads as TGTGCCAGCAGTGGCCGGGACAAGCACACCGGGGAGCTGTTTTTT.

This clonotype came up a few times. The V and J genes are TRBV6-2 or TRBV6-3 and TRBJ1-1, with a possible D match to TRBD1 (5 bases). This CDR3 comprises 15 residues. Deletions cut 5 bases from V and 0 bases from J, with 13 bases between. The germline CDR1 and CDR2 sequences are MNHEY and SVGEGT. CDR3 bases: TGTGCCAGCAGTAGAGCGGGACTGATGAACACTGAAGCTTTCTTT. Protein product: CASSRAGLMNTEAFF.

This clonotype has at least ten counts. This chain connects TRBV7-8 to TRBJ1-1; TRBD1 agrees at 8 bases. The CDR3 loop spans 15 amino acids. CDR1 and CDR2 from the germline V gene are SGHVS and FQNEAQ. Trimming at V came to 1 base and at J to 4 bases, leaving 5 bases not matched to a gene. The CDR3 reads CASSLGRQGATEAFF. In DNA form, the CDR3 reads TGTGCCAGCAGCTTAGGGCGGCAGGGGGCCACTGAAGCTTTCTTT.

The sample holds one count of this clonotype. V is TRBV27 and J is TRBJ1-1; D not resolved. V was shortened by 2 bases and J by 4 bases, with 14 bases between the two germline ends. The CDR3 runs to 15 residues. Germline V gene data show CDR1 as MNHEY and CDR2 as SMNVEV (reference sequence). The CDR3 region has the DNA TGTGCCAGCAGTTTAGTACCCCTTCGGGGCACTGAAGCTTTCTTT. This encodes CASSLVPLRGTEAFF.

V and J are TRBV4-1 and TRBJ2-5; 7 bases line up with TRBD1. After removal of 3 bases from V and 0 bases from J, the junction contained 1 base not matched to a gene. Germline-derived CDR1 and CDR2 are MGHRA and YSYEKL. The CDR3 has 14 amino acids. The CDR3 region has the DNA TGCGCCAGCAGCCAGGGACAGTACCAAGAGACCCAGTACTTC. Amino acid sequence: CASSQGQYQETQYF.

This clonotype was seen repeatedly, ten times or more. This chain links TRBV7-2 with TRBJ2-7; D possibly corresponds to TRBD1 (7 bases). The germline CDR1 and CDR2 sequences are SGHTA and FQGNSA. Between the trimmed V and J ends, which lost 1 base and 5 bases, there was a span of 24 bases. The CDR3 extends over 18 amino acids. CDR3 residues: CASSLVGGLGGQFHEQYF. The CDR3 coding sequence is TGTGCCAGCAGCTTAGTAGGAGGATTGGGGGGACAGTTCCACGAGCAGTACTTC.

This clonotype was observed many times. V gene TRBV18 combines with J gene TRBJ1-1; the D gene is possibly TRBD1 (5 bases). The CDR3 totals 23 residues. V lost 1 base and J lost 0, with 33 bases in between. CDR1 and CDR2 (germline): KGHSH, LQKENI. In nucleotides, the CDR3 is TGTGCCAGCTCACCACGAGAGGCGCGGGACCAACGGACCTGGGTTCAATTGAACACTGAAGCTTTCTTT. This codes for CASSPREARDQRTWVQLNTEAFF.

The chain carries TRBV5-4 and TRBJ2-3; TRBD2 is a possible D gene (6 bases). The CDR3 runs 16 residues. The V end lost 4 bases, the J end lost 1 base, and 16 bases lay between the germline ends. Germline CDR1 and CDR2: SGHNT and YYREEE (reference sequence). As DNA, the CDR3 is TGTGCCAGCAGCCCAACCCGACTAGAGCGCACAGATACGCAGTATTTT. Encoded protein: CASSPTRLERTDTQYF.

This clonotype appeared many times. The CDR3 sequence: CASSLKGDEQFF. As DNA, the CDR3 is TGTGCCAGCAGCTTGAAGGGAGATGAGCAGTTCTTC. This chain links TRBV7-6 with TRBJ2-1; D possibly corresponds to TRBD2 (5 bases). This CDR3 is 12 amino acids long. The V gene lost 3 bases and the J gene lost 8 bases, with 8 bases spanning the gap. Germline CDR1 reads SGHVS; CDR2 reads FNYEAQ. Full variable domain (outside the CDR3, taken from reference TRBV7-6 and TRBJ2-1): GAGVSQSPRYKVTKRGQDVALRCDPISGHVSLYWYRQALGQGPEFLTYFNYEAQQDKSGLPNDRFSAERPEGSISTLTIQRTEQRDSAMYRCASSLKGDEQFFGPGTRLTVL.

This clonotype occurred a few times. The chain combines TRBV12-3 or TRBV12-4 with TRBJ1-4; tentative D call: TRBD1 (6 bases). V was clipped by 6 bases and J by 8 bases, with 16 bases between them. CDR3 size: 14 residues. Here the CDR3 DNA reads TGTGCCAGCAGGCTGGGACAAGGGATAGAAAAACTGTTTTTT. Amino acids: CASRLGQGIEKLFF.

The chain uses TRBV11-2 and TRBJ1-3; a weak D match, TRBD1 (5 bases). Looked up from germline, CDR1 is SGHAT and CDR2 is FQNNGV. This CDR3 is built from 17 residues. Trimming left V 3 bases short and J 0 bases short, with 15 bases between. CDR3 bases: TGTGCCAGCAGCTTTGGGAACAGGATTAACTCTGGAAACACCATATATTTT. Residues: CASSFGNRINSGNTIYF.

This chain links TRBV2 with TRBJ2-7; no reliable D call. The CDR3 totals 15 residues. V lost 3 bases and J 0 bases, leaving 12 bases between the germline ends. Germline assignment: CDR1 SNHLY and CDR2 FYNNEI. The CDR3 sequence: CASSDNGRISYEQYF. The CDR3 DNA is TGTGCCAGCAGTGACAACGGACGGATCTCCTACGAGCAGTACTTC.

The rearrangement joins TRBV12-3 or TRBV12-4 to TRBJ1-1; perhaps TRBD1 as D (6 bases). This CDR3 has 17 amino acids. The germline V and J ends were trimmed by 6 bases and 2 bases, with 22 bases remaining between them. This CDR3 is CASRSLEDRTDNTEAFF. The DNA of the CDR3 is TGTGCCAGCAGATCCCTAGAAGATCGGACAGACAACACTGAAGCTTTCTTT.

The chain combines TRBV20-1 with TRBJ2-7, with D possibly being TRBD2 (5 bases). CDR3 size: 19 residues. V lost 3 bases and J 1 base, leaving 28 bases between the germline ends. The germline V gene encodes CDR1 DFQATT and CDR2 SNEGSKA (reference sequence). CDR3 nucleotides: TGCAGTGCTAGTTGGGCAGGTCGAGGAGGAGCTTCCGGGTCCTACGAGCAGTACTTC. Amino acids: CSASWAGRGGASGSYEQYF.

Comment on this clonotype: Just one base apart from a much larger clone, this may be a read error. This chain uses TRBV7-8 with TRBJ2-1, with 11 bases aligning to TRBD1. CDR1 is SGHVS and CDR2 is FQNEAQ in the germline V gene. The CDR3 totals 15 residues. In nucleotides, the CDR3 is TGTGCCAGCAGCTTTCCGGGACAGGGGGTCAATGAGCGGTTCTTC. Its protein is CASSFPGQGVNERFF.

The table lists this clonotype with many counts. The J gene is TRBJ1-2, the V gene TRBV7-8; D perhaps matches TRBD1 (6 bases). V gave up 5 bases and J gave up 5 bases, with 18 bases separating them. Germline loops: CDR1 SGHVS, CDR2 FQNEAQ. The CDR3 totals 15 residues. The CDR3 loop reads CASSLSKDRMYGYTF. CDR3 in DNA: TGTGCCAGCAGCCTCTCAAAAGACAGGATGTATGGCTACACCTTC.

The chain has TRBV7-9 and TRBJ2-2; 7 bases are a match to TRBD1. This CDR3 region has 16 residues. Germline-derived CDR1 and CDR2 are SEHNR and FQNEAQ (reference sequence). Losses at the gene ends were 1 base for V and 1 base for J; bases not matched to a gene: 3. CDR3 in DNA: TGTGCCAGCAGCTTAGAGACAGGGTGGAACACCGGGGAGCTGTTTTTT. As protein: CASSLETGWNTGELFF. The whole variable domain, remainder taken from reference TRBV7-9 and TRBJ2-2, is DTGVSQNPRHKITKRGQNVTFRCDPISEHNRLYWYRQTLGQGPEFLTYFQNEAQLEKSRLLSDRFSAERPKGSFSTLEIQRTEQGDSAMYLCASSLETGWNTGELFFGEGSRLTVL.

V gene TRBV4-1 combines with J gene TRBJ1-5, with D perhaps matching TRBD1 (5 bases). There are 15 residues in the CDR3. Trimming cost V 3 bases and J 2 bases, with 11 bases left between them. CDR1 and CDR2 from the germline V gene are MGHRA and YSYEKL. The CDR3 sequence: CASSHQGRGNQPQHF. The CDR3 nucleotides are TGCGCCAGCAGCCACCAGGGAAGGGGCAATCAGCCCCAGCATTTT.